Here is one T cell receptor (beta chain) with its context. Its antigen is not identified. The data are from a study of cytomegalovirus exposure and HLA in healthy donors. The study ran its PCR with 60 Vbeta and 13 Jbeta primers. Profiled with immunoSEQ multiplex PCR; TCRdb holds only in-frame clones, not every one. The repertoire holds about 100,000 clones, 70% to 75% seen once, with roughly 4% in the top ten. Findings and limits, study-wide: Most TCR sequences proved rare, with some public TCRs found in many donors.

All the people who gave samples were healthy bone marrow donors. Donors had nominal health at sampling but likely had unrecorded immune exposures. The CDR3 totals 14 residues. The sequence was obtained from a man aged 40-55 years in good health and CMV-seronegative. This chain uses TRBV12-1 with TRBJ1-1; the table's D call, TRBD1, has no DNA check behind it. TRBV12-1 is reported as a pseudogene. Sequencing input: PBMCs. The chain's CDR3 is CASSWGHLNTEAFF. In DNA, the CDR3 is TGTGCCAGCAGCTGGGGACACTTGAACACTGAAGCTTTCTTT.